The 17 T cell receptor beta chains below come from one sample, sequenced in a study of OX40 agonist ivuxolimab in advanced cancers. The repertoire was sequenced with immunoSEQ multiplex PCR; TCRdb's copy has only in-frame clones and lacks some. The data show about 19,000 clones, with about 86% seen just once and roughly 15% held by the top ten. The material sequenced was CD4+ or CD8+ T cells sorted from blood, taken in a trial of the OX40 agonist ivuxolimab. These receptor sequences come from an adult with an advanced solid tumor such as melanoma, head and neck, liver or kidney cancer.

This clone was seen just once. The chain employs TRBV5-1 and TRBJ1-1, with D unresolved. This CDR3 has 13 residues. V was trimmed by 4 bases and J by 3 bases, leaving 10 bases between them. In germline, CDR1 is SGHRS, CDR2 YFSETQ. DNA for the CDR3: TGCGCCAGCAGCGTGAGGGCGTACACTGAAGCTTTCTTT. Translated: CASSVRAYTEAFF.

The J gene is TRBJ2-2, the V gene TRBV11-3, with a weak D call TRBD2 (5 bases). Trimming stripped 3 bases from V and 0 bases from J, with 5 bases between. Germline values: CDR1 SGHNT, CDR2 YENEEA. The CDR3 is 14 residues long. The CDR3 loop reads CASSFGTNTGELFF. CDR3 in DNA: TGTGCCAGCAGCTTCGGGACGAACACCGGGGAGCTGTTTTTT. Supplemented by reference TRBV11-3 and TRBJ2-2, the full variable domain reads EAGVVQSPRYKIIEKKQPVAFWCNPISGHNTLYWYLQNLGQGPELLIRYENEEAVDDSQLPKDRFSAERLKGVDSTLKIQPAELGDSAVYLCASSFGTNTGELFFGEGSRLTVL.

J is TRBJ1-2 and V is TRBV27; 8 bases are a match to TRBD1. This CDR3 region has 14 residues. Looked up from germline, CDR1 is MNHEY and CDR2 is SMNVEV (reference sequence). V lost 5 bases to trimming and J lost 2 bases; unmatched junction nucleotides: 4. The CDR3 bases are TGTGCCAGCAGTACCCAGGGGGCAAACTATGGCTACACCTTC. Translated, it gives CASSTQGANYGYTF.

This clone was counted only a few times. The J gene is TRBJ2-1, the V gene TRBV11-3, with TRBD2 matching over 7 bases. CDR1 and CDR2 (germline): SGHNT, YENEEA. The V gene end was trimmed by 1 base and the J gene end by 9 bases; junction bases not matched to a gene: 12. This CDR3 has 16 amino acids. Written as DNA, the CDR3 is TGTGCCAGCAGCTTAGGTAGGCGGGGAGGGCAAGGTGAGCAGTTCTTC. Translated, it gives CASSLGRRGGQGEQFF.

The V and J genes are TRBV5-1 and TRBJ2-3, with D perhaps TRBD2 (5 bases). The V gene lost 4 bases and the J gene lost 0 bases, with 6 bases spanning the gap. CDR3 size: 13 residues. Germline CDR1 SGHRS, CDR2 YFSETQ. In nucleotides, the CDR3 is TGCGCCAGCAGCCCGGGGAGCACAGATACGCAGTATTTT. Translating it yields CASSPGSTDTQYF.

This clone has a single count. The chain joins TRBV7-3 to TRBJ2-2, with 10 positions matching TRBD2. The V gene's germline CDR1 is SGHTA and CDR2 FQGTGA. The CDR3 loop spans 18 amino acids. The V segment lost 1 base and the J segment 2 bases; nucleotides outside the gene matches: 7. The chain's CDR3 is CASSLISSGGFNTGELFF. The CDR3 DNA follows: TGTGCCAGCAGCTTAATCTCTAGCGGGGGTTTCAACACCGGGGAGCTGTTTTTT.

V and J are TRBV4-3 and TRBJ2-1, with 8 bases aligning to TRBD1. CDR3 length: 16 amino acids. The V and J ends lost 4 bases and 4 bases, in that order; junction bases with no gene match: 9. The germline V gene encodes CDR1 LGHNA and CDR2 YSLEER. CDR3 in amino acids: CASSPQDRVGYNEQFF. The CDR3 coding sequence is TGCGCCAGCAGCCCCCAGGACAGGGTGGGGTACAATGAGCAGTTCTTC.

J is TRBJ1-5 and V is TRBV27; 10 nucleotides align to TRBD1. Germline V gives CDR1 MNHEY, CDR2 SMNVEV (reference sequence). Trimming cost V 5 bases and J 4 bases; bases outside gene matches: 11. The CDR3 runs to 17 residues. CDR3 sequence reads: CASSPGTGVMLNQPQHF. Written as DNA, the CDR3 is TGTGCCAGCAGTCCGGGGACAGGGGTGATGCTGAATCAGCCCCAGCATTTT.

The rearrangement links TRBV19 to TRBJ2-1; 7 nucleotides match TRBD1. The CDR3 has 14 residues. Germline CDR1 reads LNHDA; CDR2 reads SQIVND (reference sequence). The V gene end was trimmed by 8 bases and the J gene end by 12 bases; junction bases not matched to a gene: 16. CDR3 region: CASQEAGGSGRQFF. The CDR3 coding sequence is TGTGCCAGTCAAGAGGCAGGGGGTTCCGGTAGGCAGTTCTTC.

The rearrangement uses TRBV7-3 and TRBJ2-5; TRBD1 is a possible D gene (6 bases). Trimming cost V 0 bases and J 4 bases, with 12 bases left between them. The CDR3 contains 15 residues. Germline CDR1 reads SGHTA; CDR2 reads FQGTGA. The CDR3 sequence is CASSLTLQGRETQYF. CDR3 DNA: TGTGCCAGCAGCTTAACCCTACAGGGTAGAGAGACCCAGTACTTC.

With respect to this clone: Mismatch with germline at one junction end may stem from a read error. The chain is built from TRBV6-5 and TRBJ2-1; 12 bases map to TRBD2. The V gene's germline CDR1 is MNHEY and CDR2 SVGAGI. The CDR3 extends over 15 amino acids. CDR3 nucleotide sequence: TGTGCCGGCAGTTATGGGAGACTAGCGGGGGCGGGGCAGTTCTTC. Translating it yields CAGSYGRLAGAGQFF.

V gene TRBV5-4 combines with J gene TRBJ2-2, with TRBD2 matching over 8 bases. J was trimmed by 4 bases and V by 4 bases; bases with no gene match: 9. Germline CDR1 and CDR2: SGHNT and YYREEE (reference sequence). This CDR3 has 16 residues. CDR3 in DNA: TGTGCCAGCAGCCAGGGAGGGACTAGGGGCACCGGGGAGCTGTTTTTT. Amino acids: CASSQGGTRGTGELFF.

V gene TRBV19 combines with J gene TRBJ1-1, with 7 bases identical to TRBD1. V trimming: 6 bases; J trimming: 5 bases; junction bases outside the gene matches: 15. Germline CDR1 and CDR2: LNHDA and SQIVND (reference sequence). There are 16 residues in the CDR3. The CDR3 loop is CASRRDRDTFKTEAFF. CDR3 DNA sequence: TGTGCCAGTAGAAGAGACAGGGATACTTTTAAGACTGAAGCTTTCTTT. Complete variable domain (other parts from reference TRBV19 and TRBJ1-1): DGGITQSPKYLFRKEGQNVTLSCEQNLNHDAMYWYRQDPGQGLRLIYYSQIVNDFQKGDIAEGYSVSREKKESFPLTVTSAQKNPTAFYLCASRRDRDTFKTEAFFGQGTRLTVV.

This chain uses TRBV27 with TRBJ2-2; D is unresolved. V was pared by 3 bases and J by 1 base, with 15 bases between. Germline values: CDR1 MNHEY, CDR2 SMNVEV (reference sequence). There are 17 residues in the CDR3. The DNA for the CDR3 is TGTGCCAGCAGTTTCTTAACGGCTCTCAAGAACACCGGGGAGCTGTTTTTT. Its translation: CASSFLTALKNTGELFF.

The DNA for the CDR3 is TGTGCCAGCAGCTTAGTCCGACAGGGCGAAAAACTGTTTTTT. Translated: CASSLVRQGEKLFF. The V and J genes are TRBV7-8 and TRBJ1-4; 7 nucleotides align to TRBD1. Unmatched junction bases numbered 4, after V lost 1 base and J lost 8 bases. The germline V gene has CDR1 SGHVS and CDR2 FQNEAQ. The CDR3 runs to 14 residues.

V usage is TRBV6-1 and J usage is TRBJ2-1, with TRBD1 identical over 8 bases. The CDR3 loop spans 13 amino acids. Per germline, CDR1 MNHNS and CDR2 SASEGT. The trim removed 4 bases at V and 13 bases at J, leaving 9 bases unmatched. The CDR3 is CASSVPGGVSQFF. CDR3 bases: TGTGCCAGCAGTGTCCCAGGGGGCGTCTCTCAGTTCTTC.

The V gene is TRBV29-1, the J gene TRBJ2-1; no reliable D call. The V and J ends lost 7 bases and 8 bases respectively, with 18 bases between them. CDR1 is SQVTM and CDR2 is ANQGSEA in the germline V gene. The CDR3 totals 13 residues. The CDR3 nucleotides are TGCAGCGGGACCCACGATACCTCCCATGAGCAGTTCTTC. It translates to CSGTHDTSHEQFF.